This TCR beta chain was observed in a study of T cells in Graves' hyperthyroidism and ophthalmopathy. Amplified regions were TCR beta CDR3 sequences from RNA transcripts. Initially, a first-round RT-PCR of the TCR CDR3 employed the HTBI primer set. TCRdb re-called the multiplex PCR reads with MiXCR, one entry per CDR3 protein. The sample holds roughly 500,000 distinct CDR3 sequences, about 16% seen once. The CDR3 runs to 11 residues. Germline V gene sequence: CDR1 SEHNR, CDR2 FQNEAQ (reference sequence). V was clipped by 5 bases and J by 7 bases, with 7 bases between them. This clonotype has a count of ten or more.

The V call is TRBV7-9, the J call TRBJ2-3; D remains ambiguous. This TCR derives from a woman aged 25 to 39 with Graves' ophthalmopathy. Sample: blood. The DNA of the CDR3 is TGTGCCAGCAGCCCCCAGAATACGCAGTATTTT. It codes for CASSPQNTQYF.